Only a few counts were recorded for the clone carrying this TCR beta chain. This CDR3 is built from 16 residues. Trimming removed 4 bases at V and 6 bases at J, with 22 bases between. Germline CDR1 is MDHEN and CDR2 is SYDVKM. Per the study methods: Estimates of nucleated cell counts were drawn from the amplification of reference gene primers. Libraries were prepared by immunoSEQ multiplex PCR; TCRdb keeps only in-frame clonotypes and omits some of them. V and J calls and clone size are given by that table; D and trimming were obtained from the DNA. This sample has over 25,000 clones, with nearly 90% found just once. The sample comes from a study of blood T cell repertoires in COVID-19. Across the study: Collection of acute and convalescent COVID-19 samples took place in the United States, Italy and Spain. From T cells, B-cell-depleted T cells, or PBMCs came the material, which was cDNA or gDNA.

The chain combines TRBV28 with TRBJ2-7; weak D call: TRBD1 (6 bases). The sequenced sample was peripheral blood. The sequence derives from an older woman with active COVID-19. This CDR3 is CASSSHSLGQKVEQYF. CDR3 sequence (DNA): TGTGCCAGCAGTTCCCATAGTTTGGGACAAAAGGTCGAGCAGTACTTC. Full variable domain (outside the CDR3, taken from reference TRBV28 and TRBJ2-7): DVKVTQSSRYLVKRTGEKVFLECVQDMDHENMFWYRQDPGLGLRLIYFSYDVKMKEKGDIPEGYSVSREKKERFSLILESASTNQTSMYLCASSSHSLGQKVEQYFGPGTRLTVT.